This T cell receptor beta chain was captured in a study of T cell clones after liver transplantation. Study background: Graft-donor-reactive sequences were compared with third-party-reactive TCRbeta sequences from pre-transplant mixed lymphocyte reactions.

Study outcomes and limitations: Post-transplant, graft-donor-reactive CD4 TCRbeta sequences in blood dropped significantly in 5 of 8 subjects.

Turning to this clone: Its antigen remains unidentified.

TCRdb keeps only in-frame clones here, not all; method: immunoSEQ multiplex PCR. The sample contains about 17,000 clones, around 80% of which appear only once. The V end lost 0 bases, the J end lost 1 base, and 10 bases lay between the germline ends. The CDR3 is made up of 17 amino acids. Germline loops: CDR1 LGHNA, CDR2 YSLEER. The receptor comes from a human patient who received a liver transplant. Some T cells may be graft donor cells. Source: CD8+ T cells from blood, taken less than 50 months after liver transplant. V gene TRBV4-3 combines with J gene TRBJ1-6; D is possibly TRBD1 (5 bases). CDR3 loop: CASSQDRGSSYNSPLHF. In DNA form, the CDR3 reads TGCGCCAGCAGCCAAGATCGGGGGAGTTCCTATAATTCACCCCTCCACTTT.